This is a list of T cell receptor beta chains from one sample in a study of T cell repertoires in cytomegalovirus infection. TCRdb processed the reads anew with MiXCR; each CDR3 protein has one entry. The sample shows about 150,000 distinct CDR3 sequences, less than 25% of them seen only once. Sequences were obtained from PBMCs. These receptors were collected from a human donor in good health (CMV status not recorded). Some clones in this sample may be carry-over from other donors' samples. Both conserved end residues are part of each CDR3. Fields, in order: V gene, clone size, J gene, D gene, CDR3 DNA, CDR3 protein. A D gene is named only where the DNA matches it firmly. Clone size is stated in some rows and not others, as once, few, many or a class when expanded.

TRBV28	few	TRBJ2-1	NA	TGTGCCAGCACCCCTCCGGGAGTTCGGCGAGAGCAGTTCTTC	CASTPPGVRREQFF
TRBV6-6	few	TRBJ1-6	NA	TGTGCCAGCCGAGACGGAAGCTCCTATAATTCACCCCTCCACTTT	CASRDGSSYNSPLHF
TRBV28	NA	TRBJ2-1	NA	TGTGCCAGCAGTACCGGGACGAGGTGGGACAATGAGCAGTTCTTC	CASSTGTRWDNEQFF
TRBV5-1	once	TRBJ1-6	NA	TGCGCCAGCAGCAGCTCGGGACAATCGAATCCTTCACCCCTCCACTTT	CASSSSGQSNPSPLHF
TRBV7-6	NA	TRBJ2-3	NA	TGTGCCAGCAGTCGCGAAGGGGTACGCACAGATACGCAGTATTTT	CASSREGVRTDTQYF
TRBV7-8	many	TRBJ2-7	NA	TGTGCCAGCAGCTTAGGGGAGGCGGAGCAGTACTTC	CASSLGEAEQYF
TRBV7-9	many	TRBJ2-1	NA	TGTGCCAGCAGCTTAGATGGAGCCGCAAGTGAGCAGTTCTTC	CASSLDGAASEQFF
TRBV20-1	NA	TRBJ1-5	NA	TGCAGTGCTAGTGACCAGGGCCTGGGCAATCAGCCCCGGCATTTT	CSASDQGLGNQPRHF
TRBV5-1	few	TRBJ1-4	NA	TGCGCCAGCAGCTTGGGGGGTCCCGGTAATGAAAAACTGTTTTTT	CASSLGGPGNEKLFF
TRBV29-1	few	TRBJ1-1	NA	TGCAGCGTTGGGATGAACACTGAAGCTTTCTTT	CSVGMNTEAFF
TRBV7-9	NA	TRBJ1-1	NA	TGTGCCAGCAGCCTCACGAGGGTGACTGAAGCTTTCTTT	CASSLTRVTEAFF